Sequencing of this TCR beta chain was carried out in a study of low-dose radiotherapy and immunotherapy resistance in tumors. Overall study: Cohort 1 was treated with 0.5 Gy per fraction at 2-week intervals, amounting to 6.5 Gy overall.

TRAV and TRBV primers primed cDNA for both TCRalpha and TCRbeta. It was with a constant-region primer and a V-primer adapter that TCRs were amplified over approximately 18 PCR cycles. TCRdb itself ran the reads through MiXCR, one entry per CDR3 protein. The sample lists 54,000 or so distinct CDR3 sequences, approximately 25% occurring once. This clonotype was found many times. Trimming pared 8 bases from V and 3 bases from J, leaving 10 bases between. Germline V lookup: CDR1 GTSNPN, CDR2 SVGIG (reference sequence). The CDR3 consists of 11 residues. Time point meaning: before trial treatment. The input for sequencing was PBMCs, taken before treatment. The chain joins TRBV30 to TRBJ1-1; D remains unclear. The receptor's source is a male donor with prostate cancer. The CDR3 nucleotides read TGTGCCCTCCAGAGATACACTGAAGCTTTCTTT. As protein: CALQRYTEAFF. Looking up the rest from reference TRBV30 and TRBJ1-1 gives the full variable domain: SQTIHQWPATLVQPVGSPLSLECTVEGTSNPNLYWYRQAAGRGLQLLFYSVGIGQISSEVPQNLSASRPQDRQFILSSKKLLLSDSGFYLCALQRYTEAFFGQGTRLTVV.